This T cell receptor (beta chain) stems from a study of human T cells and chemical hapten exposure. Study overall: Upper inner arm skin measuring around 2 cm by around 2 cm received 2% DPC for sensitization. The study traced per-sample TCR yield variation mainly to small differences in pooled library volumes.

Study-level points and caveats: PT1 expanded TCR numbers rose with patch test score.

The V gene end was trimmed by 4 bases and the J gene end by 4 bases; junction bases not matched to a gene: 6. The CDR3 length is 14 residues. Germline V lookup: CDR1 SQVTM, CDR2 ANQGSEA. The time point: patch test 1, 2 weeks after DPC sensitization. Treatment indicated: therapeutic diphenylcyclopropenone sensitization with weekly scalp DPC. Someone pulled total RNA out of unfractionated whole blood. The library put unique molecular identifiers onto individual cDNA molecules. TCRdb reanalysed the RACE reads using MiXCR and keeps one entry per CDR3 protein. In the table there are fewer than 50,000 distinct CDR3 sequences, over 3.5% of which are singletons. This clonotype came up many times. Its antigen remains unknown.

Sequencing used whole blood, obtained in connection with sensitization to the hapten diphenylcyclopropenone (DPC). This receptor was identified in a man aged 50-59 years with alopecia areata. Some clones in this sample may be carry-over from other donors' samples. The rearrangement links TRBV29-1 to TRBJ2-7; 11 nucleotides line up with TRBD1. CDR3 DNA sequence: TGCAGCGTTGGGGGGGACAGGGGGAATTACGAGCAGTACTTC. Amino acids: CSVGGDRGNYEQYF.